This record covers a single T cell receptor (beta chain). Seattle's enrolled individuals joined amid active infection and were then monitored longitudinally. Trimming took 2 bases from V and 3 from J, leaving 14 bases between them. The CDR3 is made up of 17 amino acids. Germline V CDR1 and CDR2: MDHEN, SYDVKM. The data stem from a study of blood T cell repertoires in COVID-19. In the study overall: The study drew acute and convalescent COVID-19 samples from the United States, Italy and Spain.

As originally analysed: Amplification of reference gene primers was used by the study to estimate nucleated cell counts. TCRdb keeps only in-frame clones here, not all; method: immunoSEQ multiplex PCR. D and trimming were read from the DNA, whereas the V and J calls and clone size are those reported in that table. The sample lists 40,000 to 45,000 clones, more than 80% seen once, with over 0.3% in the top ten. The genes are TRBV28 and TRBJ1-6; D is perhaps TRBD1 (5 bases). Sequences were obtained from peripheral blood. This sequence originates from a man between 50 and 59 years old with COVID-19, enrolled during active disease. DNA of the CDR3: TGTGCCAGCAGTTTAAGAGGGGACTTCCACTATAATTCACCCCTCCACTTT. As protein: CASSLRGDFHYNSPLHF. The complete variable domain, with remaining parts taken from reference TRBV28 and TRBJ1-6, reads DVKVTQSSRYLVKRTGEKVFLECVQDMDHENMFWYRQDPGLGLRLIYFSYDVKMKEKGDIPEGYSVSREKKERFSLILESASTNQTSMYLCASSLRGDFHYNSPLHFGNGTRLTVT.